The clone carrying this TCR beta chain was observed a single time. Its specificity is unknown. The CDR3 sequence is 15 residues long. V shed 1 base, J shed 5 bases, and the junction held 8 bases outside the gene matches. Germline CDR1 and CDR2: SGHTS and YDEGEE. The data stem from a study of identifying expanded T cells in peripheral blood. Notes on the study in general: Technical replicates showed around 1.2 changed clones; two weeks 15 to 20; four weeks 19. Across healthy donors, higher total template counts meant significantly greater approximately two-week count variance.

Measured with immunoSEQ multiplex PCR; TCRdb has only the in-frame clones, and not every one. The profile shows about 100,000 clones, about 91% of them singletons. During the collection period, no donor immune events like infections were recorded. The TCR originated in a person aged 18-70 years in good health. The sequenced sample was blood. The chain employs TRBV5-8 and TRBJ2-7, with 8 bases identical to TRBD1. In nucleotides, the CDR3 is TGTGCCAGCAGCTTGCCCCAGGGGGCGATCCACGAGCAGTACTTC. Its protein product is CASSLPQGAIHEQYF.